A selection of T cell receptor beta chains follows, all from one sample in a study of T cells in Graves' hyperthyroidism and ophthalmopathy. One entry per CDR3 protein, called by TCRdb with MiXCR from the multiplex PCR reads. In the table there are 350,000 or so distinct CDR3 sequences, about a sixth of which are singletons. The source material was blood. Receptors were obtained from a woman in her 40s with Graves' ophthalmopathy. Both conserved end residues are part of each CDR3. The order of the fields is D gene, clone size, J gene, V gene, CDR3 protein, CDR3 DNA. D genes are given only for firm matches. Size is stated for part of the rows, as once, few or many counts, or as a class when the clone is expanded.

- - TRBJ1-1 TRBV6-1 CASSGGKGVEAFF TGTGCCAGCAGCGGTGGAAAGGGTGTTGAAGCTTTCTTT
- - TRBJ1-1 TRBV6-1 CASRTPRGRRTEAFF TGTGCCAGCAGAACCCCCCGGGGGCGGAGGACTGAAGCTTTCTTT
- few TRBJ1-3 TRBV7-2 CASSLGPASSSGNTIYF TGTGCCAGCAGCTTAGGGCCGGCGTCGAGCTCTGGAAACACCATATATTTT
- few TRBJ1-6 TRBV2 CASTYSQDTALHF TGTGCCAGCACCTACTCTCAGGATACGGCCCTCCACTTT
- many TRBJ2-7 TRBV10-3 CAISAGVAEQYF TGTGCCATCAGTGCGGGGGTTGCCGAGCAGTACTTC
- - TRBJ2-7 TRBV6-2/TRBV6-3 CASSYSSNRGFSHEQYF TGTGCCAGCAGTTACTCGAGTAATCGGGGGTTCTCCCACGAGCAGTACTTC
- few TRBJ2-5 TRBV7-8 CASSPDAPGVTTQYF TGTGCCAGCAGCCCCGACGCCCCGGGAGTGACGACCCAGTACTTC
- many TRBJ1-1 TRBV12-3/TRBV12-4 CASKTSRGGVNTEAFF TGTGCCAGCAAAACCTCAAGAGGGGGGGTGAACACTGAAGCTTTCTTT
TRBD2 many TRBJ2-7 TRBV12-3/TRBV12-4 CASSPGLAGDEQYF TGTGCCAGCAGTCCGGGACTAGCGGGAGACGAGCAGTACTTC
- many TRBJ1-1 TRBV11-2 CASSQTTSNTEAFF TGTGCCAGCAGCCAGACCACTTCGAACACTGAAGCTTTCTTT
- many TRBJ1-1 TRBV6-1 CASIRGPEAFF TGTGCCAGCATCCGGGGACCTGAAGCTTTCTTT
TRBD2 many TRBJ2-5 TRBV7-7 CASSPGLAGGRETQYF TGTGCTAGCAGCCCGGGACTAGCGGGTGGTAGGGAGACCCAGTACTTC
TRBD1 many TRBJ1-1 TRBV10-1 CASSEAGQGITEAFF TGCGCCAGCAGTGAGGCGGGACAGGGGATCACTGAAGCTTTCTTT
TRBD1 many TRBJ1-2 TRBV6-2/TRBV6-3 CASIRTGDASSGYTF TGTGCCAGCATTAGAACAGGGGACGCGAGCAGTGGCTACACCTTC
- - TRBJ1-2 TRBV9 CASSVESGRNYGYTF TGTGCCAGCAGCGTAGAATCAGGGCGGAACTATGGCTACACCTTC
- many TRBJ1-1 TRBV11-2 CASSLDQERGTEAFF TGTGCCAGCAGCTTAGACCAGGAACGGGGCACTGAAGCTTTCTTT
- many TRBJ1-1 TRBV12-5 CASGLGGTPNTEAFF TGTGCTAGTGGTTTGGGTGGGACACCGAACACTGAAGCTTTCTTT
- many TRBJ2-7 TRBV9 CASSADQGSEQYF TGTGCCAGCAGCGCGGATCAGGGGTCCGAGCAGTACTTC
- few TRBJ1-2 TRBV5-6 CASSPWTAPLVNTF TGTGCCAGCAGCCCCTGGACAGCCCCCTTAGTTAACACCTTC
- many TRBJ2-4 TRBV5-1 CASSLNLAKNIQYF TGCGCCAGCAGCTTGAACCTAGCCAAAAACATTCAGTACTTC
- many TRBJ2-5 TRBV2 CASGDSEETQYF TGTGCCAGCGGGGACTCCGAAGAGACCCAGTACTTC
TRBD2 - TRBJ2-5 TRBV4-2 CASSQDWGGGQETQYF TGTGCCAGCAGCCAAGATTGGGGCGGGGGGCAAGAGACCCAGTACTTC
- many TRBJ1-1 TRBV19 CASHSEPLNTEAFF TGTGCCAGTCATTCGGAACCGCTGAACACTGAAGCTTTCTTT
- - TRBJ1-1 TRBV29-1 CSVKTGNFDTEAFF TGCAGCGTTAAAACAGGGAACTTTGACACTGAAGCTTTCTTT
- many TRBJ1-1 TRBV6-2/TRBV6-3 CASSSSAMGFEAFF TGTGCCAGCAGTTCGTCGGCAATGGGGTTTGAAGCTTTCTTT